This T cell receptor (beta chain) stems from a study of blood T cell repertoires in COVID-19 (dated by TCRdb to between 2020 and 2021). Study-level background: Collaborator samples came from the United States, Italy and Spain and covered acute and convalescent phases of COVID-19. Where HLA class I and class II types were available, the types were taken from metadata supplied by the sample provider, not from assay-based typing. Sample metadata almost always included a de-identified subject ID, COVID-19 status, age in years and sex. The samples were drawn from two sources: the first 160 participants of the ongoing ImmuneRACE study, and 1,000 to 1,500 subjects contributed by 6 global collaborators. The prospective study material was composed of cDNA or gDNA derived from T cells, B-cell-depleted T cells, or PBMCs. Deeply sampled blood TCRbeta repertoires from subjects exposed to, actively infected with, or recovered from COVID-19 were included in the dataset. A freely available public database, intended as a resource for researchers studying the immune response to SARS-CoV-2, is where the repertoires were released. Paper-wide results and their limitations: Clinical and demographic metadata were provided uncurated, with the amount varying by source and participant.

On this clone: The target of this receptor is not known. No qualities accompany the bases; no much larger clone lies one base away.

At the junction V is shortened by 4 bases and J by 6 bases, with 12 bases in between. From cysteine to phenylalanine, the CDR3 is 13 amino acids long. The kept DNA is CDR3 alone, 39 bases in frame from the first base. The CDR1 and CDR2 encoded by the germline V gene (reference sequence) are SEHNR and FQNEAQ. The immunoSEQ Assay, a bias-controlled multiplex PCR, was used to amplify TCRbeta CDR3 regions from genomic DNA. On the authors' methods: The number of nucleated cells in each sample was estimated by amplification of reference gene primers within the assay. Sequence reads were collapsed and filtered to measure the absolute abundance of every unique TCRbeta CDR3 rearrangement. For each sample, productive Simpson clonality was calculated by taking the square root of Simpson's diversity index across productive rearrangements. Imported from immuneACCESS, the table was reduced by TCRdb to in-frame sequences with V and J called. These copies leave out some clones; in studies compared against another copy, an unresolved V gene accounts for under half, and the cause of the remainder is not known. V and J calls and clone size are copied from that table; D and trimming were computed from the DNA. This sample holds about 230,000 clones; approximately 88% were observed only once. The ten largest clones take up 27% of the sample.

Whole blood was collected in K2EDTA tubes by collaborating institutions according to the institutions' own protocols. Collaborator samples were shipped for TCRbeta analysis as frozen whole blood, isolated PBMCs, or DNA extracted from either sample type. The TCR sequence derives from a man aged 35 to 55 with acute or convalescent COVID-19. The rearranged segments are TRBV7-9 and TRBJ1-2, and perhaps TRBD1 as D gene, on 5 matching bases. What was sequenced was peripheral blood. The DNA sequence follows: TGTGCCAGCAGCTCGGGGGACCTCGATGGCTACACCTTC. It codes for CASSSGDLDGYTF.